What follows are 24 T cell receptor beta chains derived from one specimen sequenced in a study of T cell changes during pregnancy in multiple sclerosis. Profiling relied on immunoSEQ multiplex PCR, and the TCRdb table lists in-frame clones only, not all of them. The repertoire consists of about 60,000 clones, with about 89% occurring once and the leading ten covering nearly 0.5%. Sequencing used CD4+ T cells from peripheral blood mononuclear cells, obtained after pregnancy. These receptors were obtained from a female donor in good health, enrolled as a control in a pregnancy study.

The rearrangement links TRBV11-2 to TRBJ2-5; D ambiguous. The CDR3 spans 13 residues. The V gene lost 3 bases and the J gene lost 2 bases, with 7 bases spanning the gap. Germline V gives CDR1 SGHAT, CDR2 FQNNGV. CDR3 in amino acids: CASSFGSQETQYF. The CDR3, as DNA: TGTGCCAGCAGCTTTGGCAGTCAAGAGACCCAGTACTTC.

The chain recombines TRBV5-5 with TRBJ2-3, with unresolved D. Germline-derived CDR1 and CDR2 are SGHKS and YYEKEE (reference sequence). The V end was cut by 6 bases, the J end by 4 bases, with 21 bases between. This CDR3 is 16 amino acids long. The CDR3 bases are TGTGCCAGCACCCCCCAGGTGGGTTTTGTGGCAGATACGCAGTATTTT. It specifies CASTPQVGFVADTQYF.

The chain uses TRBV5-1 and TRBJ2-2; 7 positions agree with TRBD1. CDR1 and CDR2 (germline): SGHRS, YFSETQ. V was pared by 5 bases and J by 4 bases, with 5 bases of the junction left unmatched. There are 14 residues in the CDR3. DNA of the CDR3: TGCGCCAGCAGTTCATCAGGGGGCACCGGGGAGCTGTTTTTT. Protein: CASSSSGGTGELFF.

The V and J genes are TRBV6-5 and TRBJ1-2, with 7 bases fitting TRBD1. Germline V gene lookup returns CDR1 MNHEY and CDR2 SVGAGI. The CDR3 is made up of 14 amino acids. V trimming: 6 bases; J trimming: 4 bases; junction bases outside the gene matches: 8. CDR3 bases: TGTGCCAGCAGAAAGGGGGCGCCGAGCTATGGCTACACCTTC. It translates to CASRKGAPSYGYTF.

J is TRBJ1-2 and V is TRBV9; the D gene is possibly TRBD1 (5 bases). The V and J ends lost 0 bases and 7 bases respectively, with 13 bases between them. This CDR3 region has 14 residues. The germline V gene has CDR1 SGDLS and CDR2 YYNGEE. CDR3 DNA: TGTGCCAGCAGCGTAGGGGGGAGGGGTGGTGGCTACACCTTC. Its protein product is CASSVGGRGGGYTF.

The chain has TRBV18 and TRBJ1-3; 7 bases line up with TRBD1. This CDR3 contains 17 residues. Germline values: CDR1 KGHSH, CDR2 LQKENI. J lost 1 base, V lost 0 bases, and 6 bases had no gene match. CDR3 amino acids: CASSPPRGQNSGNTIYF. The CDR3 DNA follows: TGTGCCAGCTCACCACCGAGGGGGCAAAATTCTGGAAACACCATATATTTT.

V is TRBV9 and J is TRBJ1-2; D is ambiguous. Trimming removed 0 bases from V and 10 bases from J, with 10 bases in between. The germline CDR1 and CDR2 sequences are SGDLS and YYNGEE. CDR3 length: 12 amino acids. The CDR3 is CASSVGRTDYTF. DNA for the CDR3: TGTGCCAGCAGCGTAGGACGGACTGACTACACCTTC.

This clone was detected only once. The chain combines TRBV14 with TRBJ2-1; TRBD1 aligns across 7 bases. J was trimmed by 8 bases and V by 2 bases; bases with no gene match: 3. This CDR3 region has 13 residues. CDR1 is SGHDN, CDR2 FVKESK, per germline. The DNA for the CDR3 is TGTGCCAGCAGCCAACACAGGGGAGATGAGCAGTTCTTC. Its translation: CASSQHRGDEQFF.

This chain connects TRBV5-3 to TRBJ2-7; the D gene is possibly TRBD2 (5 bases). TRBV5-3 is assigned to the ORF class and has an uncertain function. This CDR3 spans 17 amino acids. V was cut by 2 bases and J by 4 bases, with 22 bases left in between. The CDR3 protein is CARSFSVTSLPFYEQYF. CDR3 sequence (DNA): TGTGCCAGAAGCTTTTCGGTAACTAGTCTTCCCTTTTACGAGCAGTACTTC.

The rearrangement uses TRBV19 and TRBJ1-3, with 8 nucleotides matching TRBD1. V was clipped by 3 bases and J by 4 bases; unmatched bases: 5. The CDR3 loop spans 15 amino acids. Germline-derived CDR1 and CDR2 are LNHDA and SQIVND (reference sequence). CDR3 in amino acids: CASSMTGERGNTIYF. The CDR3, as DNA: TGTGCCAGTAGTATGACAGGGGAGCGCGGAAACACCATATATTTT.

The J gene is TRBJ1-4, the V gene TRBV27; 8 bases agree with TRBD1. The CDR3 has 14 amino acids. In germline, CDR1 is MNHEY, CDR2 SMNVEV (reference sequence). J was trimmed by 7 bases and V by 3 bases; bases with no gene match: 4. CDR3 sequence (DNA): TGTGCCAGCAGTTTTGCAGGGGGCGGTGAAAAACTGTTTTTT. This codes for CASSFAGGGEKLFF.

The chain carries TRBV30 and TRBJ2-3, with TRBD2 as a possible D gene (6 bases). The V gene's germline CDR1 is GTSNPN and CDR2 SVGIG (reference sequence). Deletions cut 1 base from V and 0 bases from J, with 11 bases between. The CDR3 loop spans 15 amino acids. The chain's CDR3 is CAWSALGGSTDTQYF. The CDR3 nucleotides are TGTGCCTGGAGTGCCCTTGGGGGGAGCACAGATACGCAGTATTTT.

The chain joins TRBV7-2 to TRBJ2-7, with D tentatively TRBD1 (6 bases). The germline V gene encodes CDR1 SGHTA and CDR2 FQGNSA. The CDR3 contains 15 residues. Trimming removed 5 bases at V and 6 bases at J, with 20 bases between. As DNA, the CDR3 is TGTGCCAGCAGCCGCCAAACAGGGAACGCTGGCGAGCAGTACTTC. Translation gives CASSRQTGNAGEQYF. The full variable domain, rest sourced from reference TRBV7-2 and TRBJ2-7, is GAGVSQSPSNKVTEKGKDVELRCDPISGHTALYWYRQSLGQGLEFLIYFQGNSAPDKSGLPSDRFSAERTGGSVSTLTIQRTQQEDSAVYLCASSRQTGNAGEQYFGPGTRLTVT.

The chain combines TRBV11-3 with TRBJ1-1, with TRBD1 matching 7 bases. The J segment lost 5 bases and the V segment lost 5 bases, leaving 17 bases of the junction unmatched. CDR1 is SGHNT, CDR2 YENEEA, per germline. The CDR3 is made up of 17 amino acids. CDR3 loop: CASSATLPQGGVTEAFF. Here the CDR3 DNA reads TGTGCCAGCAGCGCGACACTCCCTCAGGGGGGAGTGACTGAAGCTTTCTTT.

V and J are TRBV5-1 and TRBJ1-2; weak D call: TRBD1 (5 bases). V shed 4 bases and J shed 1 base, with 11 bases lying between them. Per germline, CDR1 SGHRS and CDR2 YFSETQ. The CDR3 has 14 residues. CDR3 protein: CASSPGGVNYGYTF. As DNA, the CDR3 is TGCGCCAGCAGCCCCGGAGGGGTTAACTATGGCTACACCTTC.

This rearrangement joins TRBV5-6 to TRBJ1-5; D is perhaps TRBD1 (5 bases). The V and J ends lost 4 bases and 7 bases respectively, with 21 bases between them. The CDR3 totals 16 residues. Germline V gene sequence: CDR1 SGHDT, CDR2 YYEEEE. The CDR3 DNA is TGTGCCAGCAGCCCCAAACCGGGACTTGGCGAGCAGCCCCAGCATTTT. Residues: CASSPKPGLGEQPQHF.

The chain recombines TRBV25-1 with TRBJ1-2; D gene ambiguous. V gave up 3 bases and J gave up 2 bases, with 13 bases separating them. Per germline, CDR1 MGHDK and CDR2 SYGVNS. CDR3 length equals 15 residues. CDR3 sequence reads: CASSEPRVGNYGYTF. The CDR3 coding sequence is TGTGCCAGCAGTGAGCCCCGGGTTGGCAACTATGGCTACACCTTC.

V gene TRBV14 combines with J gene TRBJ2-5, with 8 nucleotides matching TRBD1. Per the germline V gene, CDR1 is SGHDN and CDR2 is FVKESK. The CDR3 is made up of 14 amino acids. After removal of 4 bases from V and 4 bases from J, the junction contained 5 bases not matched to a gene. The CDR3 DNA reads TGTGCCAGCAGCCCTCGGACAGGGAGAGAGACCCAGTACTTC. Protein product: CASSPRTGRETQYF.

V is TRBV11-3 and J is TRBJ2-2, with 8 bases matching TRBD2. CDR3 length equals 14 residues. The junction had 6 bases not matched to a gene; V was cut back by 8 bases and J by 4 bases. Germline V CDR1 and CDR2: SGHNT, YENEEA. CDR3 coding DNA: TGTGCCAGCGGTGGCGGGGGGATCACCGGGGAGCTGTTTTTT. Protein: CASGGGGITGELFF. The complete variable domain, with remaining parts taken from reference TRBV11-3 and TRBJ2-2, reads EAGVVQSPRYKIIEKKQPVAFWCNPISGHNTLYWYLQNLGQGPELLIRYENEEAVDDSQLPKDRFSAERLKGVDSTLKIQPAELGDSAVYLCASGGGGITGELFFGEGSRLTVL.

The rearrangement links TRBV15 to TRBJ1-1; no reliable D call. This CDR3 spans 14 amino acids. Germline V gene data show CDR1 as LNHNV and CDR2 as YYDKDF (reference sequence). The V end lost 5 bases, the J end lost 6 bases, and 16 bases lay between the germline ends. CDR3 sequence (DNA): TGTGCCACCAGCTCCCAAGGCGGTATCTCTGAAGCTTTCTTT. Its translation is CATSSQGGISEAFF.

The rearrangement links TRBV6-1 to TRBJ1-2, with D perhaps TRBD1 (6 bases). Trimming took 2 bases from V and 2 from J, leaving 9 bases between them. The CDR3 length is 14 residues. Germline V gives CDR1 MNHNS, CDR2 SASEGT. Here the CDR3 reads CASSETGINYGYTF. The CDR3 bases are TGTGCCAGCAGTGAAACAGGGATCAACTATGGCTACACCTTC.

This chain connects TRBV4-3 to TRBJ2-3, with a weak D call TRBD2 (7 bases). Germline V gives CDR1 LGHNA, CDR2 YSLEER. Trimming cost V 1 base and J 0 bases, with 20 bases left between them. This CDR3 is built from 19 residues. In DNA form, the CDR3 reads TGCGCCAGCAGCCAAGGGCCCCCAAGGGGGGGCGCTAGCACAGATACGCAGTATTTT. Protein product: CASSQGPPRGGASTDTQYF.

This chain uses TRBV9 with TRBJ2-5, with D possibly being TRBD1 (5 bases). The CDR3 contains 14 residues. Trimming took 4 bases from V and 4 from J, leaving 14 bases between them. Germline assignment: CDR1 SGDLS and CDR2 YYNGEE. The CDR3 nucleotides are TGTGCCAGCAGCCAAACAGGTATATCAGAGACCCAGTACTTC. Its protein product is CASSQTGISETQYF.

The rearrangement joins TRBV30 to TRBJ1-5; 7 bases map to TRBD1. The CDR3 sequence is 14 residues long. V trimming: 1 base; J trimming: 4 bases; junction bases outside the gene matches: 4. Looked up from germline, CDR1 is GTSNPN and CDR2 is SVGIG (reference sequence). The CDR3 coding sequence is TGTGCCTGGAGTGCCGGGACAGCTAATCAGCCCCAGCATTTT. Translation: CAWSAGTANQPQHF.